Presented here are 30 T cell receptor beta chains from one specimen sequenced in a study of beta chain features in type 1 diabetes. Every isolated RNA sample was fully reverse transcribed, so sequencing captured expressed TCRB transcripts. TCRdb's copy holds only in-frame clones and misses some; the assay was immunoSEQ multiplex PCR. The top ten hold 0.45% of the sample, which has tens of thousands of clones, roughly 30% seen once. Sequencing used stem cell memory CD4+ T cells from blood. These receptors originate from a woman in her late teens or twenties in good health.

The CDR3 protein is CASSLSVAGADTQYF. CDR3 in DNA: TGCGCCAGCAGCTTGAGTGTAGCGGGGGCAGATACGCAGTATTTT. V and J are TRBV5-1 and TRBJ2-3; TRBD2 matches 9 bases. Unmatched junction bases numbered 4, after V lost 1 base and J lost 4 bases. Germline lookup yields CDR1 SGHRS and CDR2 YFSETQ. This CDR3 comprises 15 residues.

This chain's CDR3 is CASSFVSTGELFF. The DNA for the CDR3 is TGTGCCAGCAGCTTCGTCTCCACCGGGGAGCTGTTTTTT. The J gene is TRBJ2-2, the V gene TRBV11-3; D gene unclear. Per germline, CDR1 SGHNT and CDR2 YENEEA. V was cut by 3 bases and J by 4 bases, with 6 bases left in between. The CDR3 is 13 residues long.

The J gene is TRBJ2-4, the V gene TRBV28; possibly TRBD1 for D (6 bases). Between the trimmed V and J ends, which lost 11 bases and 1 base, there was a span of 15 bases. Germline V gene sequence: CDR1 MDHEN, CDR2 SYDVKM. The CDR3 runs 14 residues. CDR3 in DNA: TGTGCCGTAGAGCAGGGGACGGCCAAAAACATTCAGTACTTC. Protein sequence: CAVEQGTAKNIQYF. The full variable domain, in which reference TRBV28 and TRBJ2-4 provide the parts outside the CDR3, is DVKVTQSSRYLVKRTGEKVFLECVQDMDHENMFWYRQDPGLGLRLIYFSYDVKMKEKGDIPEGYSVSREKKERFSLILESASTNQTSMYLCAVEQGTAKNIQYFGAGTRLSVL.

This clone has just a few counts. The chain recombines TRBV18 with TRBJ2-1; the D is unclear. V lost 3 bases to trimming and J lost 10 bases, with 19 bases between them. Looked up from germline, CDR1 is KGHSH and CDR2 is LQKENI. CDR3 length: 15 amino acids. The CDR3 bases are TGTGCCAGCTCACCGCCGGGTCCGAGAACAATAGAGCAGTTCTTC. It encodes CASSPPGPRTIEQFF.

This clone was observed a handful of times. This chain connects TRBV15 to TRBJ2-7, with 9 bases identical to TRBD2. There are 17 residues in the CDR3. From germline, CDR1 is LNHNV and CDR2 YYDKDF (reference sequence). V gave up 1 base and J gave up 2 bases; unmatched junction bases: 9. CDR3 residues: CATSRGGGGGAPYEQYF. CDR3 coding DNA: TGTGCCACCAGCAGAGGAGGTGGCGGGGGGGCTCCCTACGAGCAGTACTTC.

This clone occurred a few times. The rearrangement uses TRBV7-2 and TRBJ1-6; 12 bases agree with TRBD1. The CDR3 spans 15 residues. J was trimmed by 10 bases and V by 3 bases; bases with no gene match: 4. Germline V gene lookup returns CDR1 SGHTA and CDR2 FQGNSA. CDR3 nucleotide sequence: TGTGCCAGCAGCTTTGGGACAGGGGGCGCCTCACCCCTCCACTTT. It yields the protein CASSFGTGGASPLHF.

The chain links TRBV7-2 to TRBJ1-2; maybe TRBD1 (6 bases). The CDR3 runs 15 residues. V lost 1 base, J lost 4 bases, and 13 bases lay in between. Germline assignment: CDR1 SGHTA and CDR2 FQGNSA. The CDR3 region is CASSLVVVGAYGYTF. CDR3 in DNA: TGTGCCAGCAGCTTAGTCGTAGTGGGGGCCTATGGCTACACCTTC.

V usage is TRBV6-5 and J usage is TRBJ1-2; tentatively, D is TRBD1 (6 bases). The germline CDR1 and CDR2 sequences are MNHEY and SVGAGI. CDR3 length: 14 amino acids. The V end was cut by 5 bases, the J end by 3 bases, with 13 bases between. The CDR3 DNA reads TGTGCCAGCAGTGATGACAGGACGTACTATGGCTACACCTTC. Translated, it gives CASSDDRTYYGYTF.

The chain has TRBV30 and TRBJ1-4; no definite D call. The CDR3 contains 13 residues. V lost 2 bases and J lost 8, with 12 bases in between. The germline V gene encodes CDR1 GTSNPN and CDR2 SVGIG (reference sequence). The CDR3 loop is CAWSPNSGEKLFF. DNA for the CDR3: TGTGCCTGGAGTCCGAACTCAGGAGAAAAACTGTTTTTT.

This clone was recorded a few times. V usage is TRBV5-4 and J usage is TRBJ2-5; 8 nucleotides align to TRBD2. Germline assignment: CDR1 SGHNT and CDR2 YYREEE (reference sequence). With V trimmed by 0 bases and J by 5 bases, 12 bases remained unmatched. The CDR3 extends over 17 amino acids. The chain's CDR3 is CASSLVRGGEAEETQYF. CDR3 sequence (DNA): TGTGCCAGCAGCTTGGTACGGGGGGGCGAGGCTGAGGAGACCCAGTACTTC.

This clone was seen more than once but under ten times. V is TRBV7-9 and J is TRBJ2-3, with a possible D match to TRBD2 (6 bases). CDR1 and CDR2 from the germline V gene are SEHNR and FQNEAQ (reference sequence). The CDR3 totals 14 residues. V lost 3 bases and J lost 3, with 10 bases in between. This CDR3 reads CASSFGTSTDTQYF. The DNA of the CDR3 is TGTGCCAGCAGCTTCGGGACTTCGACAGATACGCAGTATTTT.

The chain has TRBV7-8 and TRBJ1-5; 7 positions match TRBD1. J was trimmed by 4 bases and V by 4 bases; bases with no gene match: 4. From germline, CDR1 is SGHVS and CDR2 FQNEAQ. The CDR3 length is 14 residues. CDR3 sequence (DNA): TGTGCCAGCAGCTCGAACAGGGGAAATCAGCCCCAGCATTTT. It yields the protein CASSSNRGNQPQHF.

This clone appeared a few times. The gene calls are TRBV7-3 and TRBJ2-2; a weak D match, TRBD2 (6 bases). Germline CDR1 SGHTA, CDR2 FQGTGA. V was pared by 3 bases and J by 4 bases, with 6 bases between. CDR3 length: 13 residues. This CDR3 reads CASSFSGTGELFF. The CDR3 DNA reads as TGTGCCAGCAGCTTTAGCGGCACCGGGGAGCTGTTTTTT.

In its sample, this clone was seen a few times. The CDR3 DNA sequence: TGTGCCAGTAGTAATGCGGGATCGAGTTACTACGAGCAGTACTTC. Translation: CASSNAGSSYYEQYF. This chain connects TRBV19 to TRBJ2-7, with a weak D call TRBD2 (6 bases). Trimming left V 4 bases short and J 3 bases short, with 16 bases between. This CDR3 has 15 amino acids. Germline values: CDR1 LNHDA, CDR2 SQIVND (reference sequence).

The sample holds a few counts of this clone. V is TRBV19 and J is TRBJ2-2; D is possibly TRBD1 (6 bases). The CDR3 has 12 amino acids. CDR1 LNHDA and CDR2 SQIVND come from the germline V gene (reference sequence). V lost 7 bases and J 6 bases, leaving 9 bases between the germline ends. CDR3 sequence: CASNGQPGELFF. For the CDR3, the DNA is TGTGCCAGTAACGGACAGCCCGGGGAGCTGTTTTTT.

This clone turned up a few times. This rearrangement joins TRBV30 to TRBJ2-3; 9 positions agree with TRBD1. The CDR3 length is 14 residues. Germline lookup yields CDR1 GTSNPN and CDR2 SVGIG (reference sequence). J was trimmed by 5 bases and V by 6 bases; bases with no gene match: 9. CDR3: CACSGQGKGDTQYF. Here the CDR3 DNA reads TGTGCCTGCTCCGGACAGGGGAAAGGAGATACGCAGTATTTT.

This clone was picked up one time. The CDR3 region has the DNA TGCGCCAGCAGCACCGGGGACAGGGGATCCGGGGAGCTGTTTTTT. This translates into CASSTGDRGSGELFF. The J gene is TRBJ2-2, the V gene TRBV5-1, with 10 bases that match TRBD1. The CDR3 spans 15 residues. CDR1 is SGHRS and CDR2 is YFSETQ in the germline V gene. V was clipped by 4 bases and J by 6 bases; unmatched bases: 6.

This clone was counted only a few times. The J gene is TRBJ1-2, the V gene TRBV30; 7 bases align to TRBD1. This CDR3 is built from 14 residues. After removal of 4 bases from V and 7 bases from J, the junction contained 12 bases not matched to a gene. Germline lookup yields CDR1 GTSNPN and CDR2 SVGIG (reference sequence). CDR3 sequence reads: CAWNAGVPGGGYTF. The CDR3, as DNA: TGTGCCTGGAACGCAGGGGTTCCAGGGGGTGGCTACACCTTC.

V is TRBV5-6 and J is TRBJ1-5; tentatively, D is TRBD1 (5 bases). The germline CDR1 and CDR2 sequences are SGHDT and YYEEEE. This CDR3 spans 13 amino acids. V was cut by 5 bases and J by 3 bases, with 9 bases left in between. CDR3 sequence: CASSSGYNQPQHF. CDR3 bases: TGTGCCAGCAGTTCAGGGTACAATCAGCCCCAGCATTTT.

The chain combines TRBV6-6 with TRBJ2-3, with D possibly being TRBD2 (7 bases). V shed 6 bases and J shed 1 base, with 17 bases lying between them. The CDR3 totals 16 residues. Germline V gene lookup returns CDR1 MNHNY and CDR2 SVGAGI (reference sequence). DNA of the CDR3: TGTGCCAGCAGGCAGTCTGGGGGGGGCGGCACAGATACGCAGTATTTT. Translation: CASRQSGGGGTDTQYF.

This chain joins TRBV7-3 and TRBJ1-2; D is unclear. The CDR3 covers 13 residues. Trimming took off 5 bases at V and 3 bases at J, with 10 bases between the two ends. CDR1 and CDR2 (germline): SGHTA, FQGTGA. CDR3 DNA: TGTGCCAGCAGCCCTTACTCGGACTATGGCTACACCTTC. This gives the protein CASSPYSDYGYTF.

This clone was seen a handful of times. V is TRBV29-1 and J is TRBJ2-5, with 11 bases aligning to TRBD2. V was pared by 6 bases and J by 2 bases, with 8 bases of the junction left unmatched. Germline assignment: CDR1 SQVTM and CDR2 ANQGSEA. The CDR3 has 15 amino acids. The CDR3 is CSVDPSSGGQETQYF. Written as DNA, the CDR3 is TGCAGCGTAGACCCGTCTAGCGGGGGGCAAGAGACCCAGTACTTC.

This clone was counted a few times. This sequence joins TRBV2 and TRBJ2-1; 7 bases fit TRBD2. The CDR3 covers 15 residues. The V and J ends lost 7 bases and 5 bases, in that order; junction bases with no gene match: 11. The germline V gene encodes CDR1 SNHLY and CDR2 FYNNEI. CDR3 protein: CASTPQASGDNEQFF. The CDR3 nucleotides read TGTGCCAGCACCCCACAGGCTAGCGGTGACAATGAGCAGTTCTTC.

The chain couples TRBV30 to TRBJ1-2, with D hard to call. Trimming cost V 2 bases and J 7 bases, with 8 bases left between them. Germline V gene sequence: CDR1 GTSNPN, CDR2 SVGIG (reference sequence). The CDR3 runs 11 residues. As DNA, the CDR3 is TGTGCCTGGAGTCCGGGAGCTGGCTACACCTTC. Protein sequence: CAWSPGAGYTF.

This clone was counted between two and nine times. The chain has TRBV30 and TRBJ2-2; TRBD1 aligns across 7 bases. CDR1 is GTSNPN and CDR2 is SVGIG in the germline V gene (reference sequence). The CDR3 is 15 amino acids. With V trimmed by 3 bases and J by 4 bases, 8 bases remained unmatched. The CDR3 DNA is TGTGCCTGGAGGAACAGGGGATCGTTCACCGGGGAGCTGTTTTTT. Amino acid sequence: CAWRNRGSFTGELFF.

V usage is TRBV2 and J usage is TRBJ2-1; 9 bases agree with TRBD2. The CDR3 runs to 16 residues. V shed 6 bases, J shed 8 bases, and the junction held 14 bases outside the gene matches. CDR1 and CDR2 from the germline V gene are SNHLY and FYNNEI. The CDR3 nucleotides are TGTGCCAGCAGCCGTTACCTTAGCGGGAGTGGTGATGAGCAGTTCTTC. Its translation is CASSRYLSGSGDEQFF.

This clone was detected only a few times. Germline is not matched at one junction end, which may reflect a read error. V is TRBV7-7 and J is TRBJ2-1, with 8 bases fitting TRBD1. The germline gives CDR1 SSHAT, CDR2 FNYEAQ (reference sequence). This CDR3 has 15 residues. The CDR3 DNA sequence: TGTGCTAGCAGCTTAGGGACAGGTGCTGTAGTAGAGCAGTTCTTC. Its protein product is CASSLGTGAVVEQFF.

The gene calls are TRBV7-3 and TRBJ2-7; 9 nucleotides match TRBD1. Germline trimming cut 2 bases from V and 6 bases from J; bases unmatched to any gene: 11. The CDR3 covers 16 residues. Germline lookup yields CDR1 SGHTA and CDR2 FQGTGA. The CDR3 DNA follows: TGTGCCAGCAGCTTAGGGGCCGGGACAGGGTTAAGCGAGCAGTACTTC. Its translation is CASSLGAGTGLSEQYF.

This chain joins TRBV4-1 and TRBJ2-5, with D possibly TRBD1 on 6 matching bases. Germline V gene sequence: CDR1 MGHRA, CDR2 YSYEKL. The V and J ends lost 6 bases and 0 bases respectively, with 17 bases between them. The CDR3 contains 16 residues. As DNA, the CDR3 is TGCGCCAGCAGAGATATCACAGGGAATAACCAAGAGACCCAGTACTTC. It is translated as CASRDITGNNQETQYF.

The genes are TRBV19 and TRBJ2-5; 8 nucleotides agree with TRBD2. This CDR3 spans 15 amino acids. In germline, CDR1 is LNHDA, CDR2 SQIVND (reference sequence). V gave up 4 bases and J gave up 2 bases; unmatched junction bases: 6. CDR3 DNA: TGTGCCAGTAGTAAGCGGGGGAGGGAGCAAGAGACCCAGTACTTC. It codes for CASSKRGREQETQYF.